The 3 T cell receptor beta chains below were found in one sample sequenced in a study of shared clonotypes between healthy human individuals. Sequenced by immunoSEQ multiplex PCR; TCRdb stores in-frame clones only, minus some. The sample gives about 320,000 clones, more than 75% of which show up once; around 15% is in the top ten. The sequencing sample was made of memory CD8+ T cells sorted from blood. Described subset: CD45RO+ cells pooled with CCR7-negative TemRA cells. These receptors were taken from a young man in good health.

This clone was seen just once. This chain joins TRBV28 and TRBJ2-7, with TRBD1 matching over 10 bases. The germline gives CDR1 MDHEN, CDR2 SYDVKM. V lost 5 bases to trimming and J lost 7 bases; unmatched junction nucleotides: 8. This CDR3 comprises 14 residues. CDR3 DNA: TGTGCCAGCAGTCCCAGACAGGGGGCGAAGGAGCAGTACTTC. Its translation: CASSPRQGAKEQYF.

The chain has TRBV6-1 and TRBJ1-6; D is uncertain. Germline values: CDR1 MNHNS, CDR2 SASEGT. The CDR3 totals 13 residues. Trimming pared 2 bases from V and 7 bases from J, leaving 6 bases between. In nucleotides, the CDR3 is TGTGCCAGCAGTGAATTGGAGAATTCACCCCTCCACTTT. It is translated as CASSELENSPLHF.

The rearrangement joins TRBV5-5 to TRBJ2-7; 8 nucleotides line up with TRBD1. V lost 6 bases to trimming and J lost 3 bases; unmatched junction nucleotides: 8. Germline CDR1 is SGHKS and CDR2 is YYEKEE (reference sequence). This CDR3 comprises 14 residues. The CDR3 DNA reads TGTGCCAGCAACAGGGGGGTCATGATCTACGAGCAGTACTTC. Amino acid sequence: CASNRGVMIYEQYF.